These 32 T cell receptor beta chains were sequenced from one sample in a study of cytotoxic CD8 clonotypes in ibrutinib-treated CLL. Data came from immunoSEQ multiplex PCR; TCRdb stores just in-frame clones and leaves some out. The repertoire has fewer than 25,000 clones, approximately 80% of them found once; the top ten carry around 8.1%. Specimen: PBMCs, collected before ibrutinib treatment. The receptors derive from a human donor with chronic lymphocytic leukemia.

This chain uses TRBV6-1 with TRBJ2-3; 9 bases line up with TRBD2. The CDR3 length is 15 residues. Germline V gene lookup returns CDR1 MNHNS and CDR2 SASEGT. J was trimmed by 5 bases and V by 7 bases; bases with no gene match: 10. Here the CDR3 reads CASIGGRAPGDTQYF. The CDR3 DNA reads as TGTGCCAGCATTGGCGGGAGGGCCCCCGGAGATACGCAGTATTTT.

The chain employs TRBV4-2 and TRBJ2-4; no clear D gene. Germline CDR1 LGHNA, CDR2 YNFKEQ. Trimming left V 0 bases short and J 0 bases short, with 6 bases between. The length of the CDR3 is 15 residues. DNA for the CDR3: TGTGCCAGCAGCCAAGATGCCGTAGCCAAAAACATTCAGTACTTC. Protein: CASSQDAVAKNIQYF.

This clone was observed once. The genes are TRBV7-9 and TRBJ1-5, with D uncertain. CDR1 is SEHNR, CDR2 FQNEAQ, per germline (reference sequence). V shed 5 bases and J shed 4 bases, with 15 bases lying between them. The CDR3 totals 15 residues. The CDR3 nucleotides are TGTGCCAGCAGCCCCACCGATATAGGTAATCAGCCCCAGCATTTT. Residues: CASSPTDIGNQPQHF.

The CDR3 here is CASSEVVNYGYTF. The DNA for the CDR3 is TGTGCCAGCAGTGAGGTGGTGAACTATGGCTACACCTTC. The chain has TRBV6-1 and TRBJ1-2; D gene uncertain. V lost 3 bases to trimming and J lost 2 bases, with 7 bases between them. CDR1 is MNHNS and CDR2 is SASEGT in the germline V gene. The CDR3 spans 13 residues.

The chain combines TRBV5-6 with TRBJ2-2; possibly TRBD2 for D (5 bases). The germline V and J ends were trimmed by 2 bases and 5 bases, with 13 bases remaining between them. The CDR3 contains 15 residues. CDR1 is SGHDT, CDR2 YYEEEE, per germline. CDR3 coding DNA: TGTGCCAGCAGCTTCGGGGTTTTGAGGACCGGGGAGCTGTTTTTT. Translating it yields CASSFGVLRTGELFF.

V usage is TRBV4-1 and J usage is TRBJ1-4, with TRBD1 matching over 7 bases. V was clipped by 1 base and J by 8 bases; unmatched bases: 7. CDR3 size: 15 residues. CDR1 MGHRA and CDR2 YSYEKL come from the germline V gene. CDR3 sequence reads: CASSQAHTGVEKLFF. The CDR3 nucleotides are TGCGCCAGCAGCCAAGCCCACACAGGGGTGGAAAAACTGTTTTTT.

This clone was detected only a few times. The chain links TRBV7-9 to TRBJ2-7; D is unclear. Germline V gives CDR1 SEHNR, CDR2 FQNEAQ (reference sequence). With 5 bases removed from V and 2 bases from J, the gap between germline ends came to 10 bases. The CDR3 has 13 residues. This chain's CDR3 is CASSPDWTYEQYF. The CDR3 coding sequence is TGTGCCAGCAGCCCAGACTGGACCTACGAGCAGTACTTC.

This clone is a singleton in its sample. The DNA of the CDR3 is TGTGCCTGGAGACGGGCGGGGAGCCAGCCTGGAGATACGCAGTATTTT. Its protein product is CAWRRAGSQPGDTQYF. The V and J genes are TRBV30 and TRBJ2-3; a possible D gene is TRBD2 (6 bases). The CDR3 sequence is 16 residues long. The V and J ends lost 3 bases and 5 bases respectively, with 21 bases between them. CDR1 is GTSNPN, CDR2 SVGIG, per germline (reference sequence).

This clone came up once. V is TRBV11-2 and J is TRBJ2-7, with D hard to call. The V gene lost 0 bases and the J gene lost 7 bases, with 10 bases spanning the gap. The CDR3 loop spans 13 amino acids. Per the germline V gene, CDR1 is SGHAT and CDR2 is FQNNGV. The CDR3 region is CASSLEPLGEQYF. CDR3 sequence (DNA): TGTGCCAGCAGCTTAGAACCCCTGGGGGAGCAGTACTTC. The full variable domain, rest sourced from reference TRBV11-2 and TRBJ2-7, is EAGVAQSPRYKIIEKRQSVAFWCNPISGHATLYWYQQILGQGPKLLIQFQNNGVVDDSQLPKDRFSAERLKGVDSTLKIQPAKLEDSAVYLCASSLEPLGEQYFGPGTRLTVT.

The V gene is TRBV19, the J gene TRBJ2-6, with D perhaps being TRBD1 or TRBD2 (6 bases each). Germline V gene lookup returns CDR1 LNHDA and CDR2 SQIVND (reference sequence). V was trimmed by 7 bases and J by 2 bases, leaving 18 bases between them. This CDR3 has 17 residues. CDR3 DNA: TGTGCCAGTACCAGACAGTGGGGGGCTCCTGGGGCCAACGTCCTGACTTTC. Amino acids: CASTRQWGAPGANVLTF.

The J gene is TRBJ1-2, the V gene TRBV30; TRBD1 is a possible D gene (5 bases). Germline CDR1 is GTSNPN and CDR2 is SVGIG (reference sequence). V was shortened by 0 bases and J by 12 bases, with 17 bases between the two germline ends. The CDR3 is 13 amino acids. CDR3 DNA: TGTGCCTGGAGTGTTGGGGGGTTCAGTATAAACACCTTC. As protein: CAWSVGGFSINTF.

The chain is built from TRBV5-1 and TRBJ2-2, with D perhaps TRBD2 (5 bases). Looked up from germline, CDR1 is SGHRS and CDR2 is YFSETQ. The CDR3 totals 15 residues. With 4 bases removed from V and 4 bases from J, the gap between germline ends came to 14 bases. The DNA for the CDR3 is TGCGCCAGCAGCCCCTCTGGGAGCGGCACCGGGGAGCTGTTTTTT. Translating gives CASSPSGSGTGELFF.

V is TRBV27 and J is TRBJ2-7; 9 bases fit TRBD2. Trimming at V came to 2 bases and at J to 5 bases, leaving 7 bases not matched to a gene. This CDR3 spans 15 amino acids. Per the germline V gene, CDR1 is MNHEY and CDR2 is SMNVEV (reference sequence). The CDR3, as DNA: TGTGCCAGCAGTTTACGCGGGAGGGGTCCCAACGAGCAGTACTTC. Residues: CASSLRGRGPNEQYF.

As DNA, the CDR3 is TGTGCCAGCAGTGACAGCGGGAGGGCCCGGGAGACCCAGTACTTC. Its protein is CASSDSGRARETQYF. The chain couples TRBV2 to TRBJ2-5, with 10 bases fitting TRBD2. Germline CDR1 is SNHLY and CDR2 is FYNNEI. After removal of 3 bases from V and 5 bases from J, the junction contained 6 bases not matched to a gene. The CDR3 totals 15 residues. Variable domain in full (rest from reference TRBV2 and TRBJ2-5): EPEVTQTPSHQVTQMGQEVILRCVPISNHLYFYWYRQILGQKVEFLVSFYNNEISEKSEIFDDQFSVERPDGSNFTLKIRSTKLEDSAMYFCASSDSGRARETQYFGPGTRLLVL.

The chain joins TRBV5-1 to TRBJ2-3; 9 nucleotides align to TRBD2. V dropped 0 bases and J dropped 2; count of bases not matched to a gene: 4. The germline V gene encodes CDR1 SGHRS and CDR2 YFSETQ. The CDR3 extends over 16 amino acids. In DNA, the CDR3 is TGCGCCAGCAGCTTGGGGGGGACTAGCATCACAGATACGCAGTATTTT. Translated, it gives CASSLGGTSITDTQYF.

The chain combines TRBV2 with TRBJ1-1; D gene uncertain. The CDR3 covers 11 residues. Germline lookup yields CDR1 SNHLY and CDR2 FYNNEI. V dropped 6 bases and J dropped 6 bases, with 8 bases sitting between them. As DNA, the CDR3 is TGTGCCAGCAGGGAGGGCCCTGAAGCTTTCTTT. Translated: CASREGPEAFF.

V is TRBV5-1 and J is TRBJ1-1, with a tentative D call TRBD1 (5 bases). The CDR3 loop spans 14 amino acids. V was shortened by 5 bases and J by 4 bases, with 15 bases between the two germline ends. Germline V lookup: CDR1 SGHRS, CDR2 YFSETQ. Here the CDR3 DNA reads TGCGCCAGCAGTGGTGGCCCAGGGTTCACTGAAGCTTTCTTT. Translating it yields CASSGGPGFTEAFF. Complete variable domain (other parts from reference TRBV5-1 and TRBJ1-1): KAGVTQTPRYLIKTRGQQVTLSCSPISGHRSVSWYQQTPGQGLQFLFEYFSETQRNKGNFPGRFSGRQFSNSRSEMNVSTLELGDSALYLCASSGGPGFTEAFFGQGTRLTVV.

The chain combines TRBV10-3 with TRBJ1-5; D gene uncertain. The CDR3 extends over 15 amino acids. V was pared by 0 bases and J by 1 base, with 7 bases between. Germline CDR1 and CDR2: ENHRY and SYGVKD. CDR3: CAISESEMSNQPQHF. The CDR3 nucleotides are TGTGCCATCAGTGAGTCGGAGATGAGCAATCAGCCCCAGCATTTT.

The J gene is TRBJ2-7, the V gene TRBV19; TRBD2 might be the D (5 bases). This CDR3 has 12 residues. V was clipped by 1 base and J by 6 bases, with 7 bases between them. The germline CDR1 and CDR2 sequences are LNHDA and SQIVND (reference sequence). The DNA of the CDR3 is TGTGCCAGTAGTATAGCCCGGGGCGAGCAGTACTTC. This gives the protein CASSIARGEQYF.

The V call is TRBV19, the J call TRBJ2-3; D is ambiguous. Trimming left V 0 bases short and J 6 bases short, with 10 bases between. This CDR3 is built from 14 residues. CDR1 is LNHDA and CDR2 is SQIVND in the germline V gene (reference sequence). The CDR3 DNA sequence: TGTGCCAGTAGTATAGATTCGGCTGGGGATACGCAGTATTTT. Translated, it gives CASSIDSAGDTQYF.

This chain connects TRBV27 to TRBJ1-2, with 7 bases matching TRBD1. Looked up from germline, CDR1 is MNHEY and CDR2 is SMNVEV (reference sequence). Trimming cost V 6 bases and J 4 bases; bases outside gene matches: 5. CDR3 length: 13 residues. CDR3 nucleotide sequence: TGTGCCAGCAGCCTCCGGGACAGCTATGGCTACACCTTC. Its protein is CASSLRDSYGYTF.

The J gene is TRBJ2-7, the V gene TRBV21-1; TRBD2, the D gene given by the table, was not confirmed from the DNA. TRBV21-1 has pseudogene status. The CDR3 has 16 amino acids. The CDR3 reads CASREQGSGKSYEQYF. The DNA for the CDR3 is TGTGCCAGCCGCGAACAGGGAAGCGGGAAATCCTACGAGCAGTACTTC.

V and J are TRBV6-1 and TRBJ1-5, with TRBD1 matching over 7 bases. From germline, CDR1 is MNHNS and CDR2 SASEGT. The CDR3 spans 14 residues. V lost 8 bases to trimming and J lost 1 base; unmatched junction nucleotides: 5. CDR3 sequence (DNA): TGTGCCAGCCAGGGGGTTCAGAGCAATCAGCCCCAGCATTTT. Protein product: CASQGVQSNQPQHF.

Sample share makes this clone medium-sized. The chain combines TRBV18 with TRBJ1-1, with D perhaps TRBD1 (5 bases). V lost 6 bases and J 0 bases, leaving 11 bases between the germline ends. The germline gives CDR1 KGHSH, CDR2 LQKENI. CDR3 size: 14 residues. CDR3 amino acids: CASSFSTVNTEAFF. The CDR3 bases are TGTGCCAGCTCTTTCTCGACAGTGAACACTGAAGCTTTCTTT.

A few counts support this clone. The rearrangement joins TRBV30 to TRBJ2-4; the match to TRBD1 covers 8 bases. The CDR3 extends over 15 amino acids. Germline values: CDR1 GTSNPN, CDR2 SVGIG (reference sequence). J lost 0 bases, V lost 5 bases, and 6 bases had no gene match. The CDR3 here is CAWEDTGGAKNIQYF. CDR3 DNA sequence: TGTGCCTGGGAGGATACAGGGGGAGCCAAAAACATTCAGTACTTC.

V and J are TRBV7-7 and TRBJ2-3; D is unclear. Germline V gene lookup returns CDR1 SSHAT and CDR2 FNYEAQ (reference sequence). Trimming shortened V by 3 bases and J by 0 bases, and 4 bases separated the two germline ends. There are 13 residues in the CDR3. The CDR3 DNA is TGTGCCAGCAGCTTTTCCAGCACAGATACGCAGTATTTT. The encoded protein is CASSFSSTDTQYF.

The chain is built from TRBV20-1 and TRBJ1-2, with TRBD1 as a possible D gene (6 bases). Trimming cost V 6 bases and J 7 bases, with 12 bases left between them. Germline CDR1 and CDR2: DFQATT and SNEGSKA (reference sequence). The CDR3 totals 11 residues. The chain's CDR3 is CSAMTGFGYTF. Written as DNA, the CDR3 is TGCAGTGCCATGACAGGATTTGGCTACACCTTC.

The V gene is TRBV9, the J gene TRBJ2-2; D call uncertain. Germline CDR1 and CDR2: SGDLS and YYNGEE. The CDR3 contains 14 residues. Trimming took off 1 base at V and 1 base at J, with 5 bases between the two ends. CDR3 amino acids: CASSVSVNTGELFF. The CDR3 DNA reads as TGTGCCAGCAGCGTAAGCGTGAACACCGGGGAGCTGTTTTTT.

This clone was recorded a few times. The gene calls are TRBV9 and TRBJ2-2, with D possibly being TRBD2 (6 bases). V shed 3 bases and J shed 6 bases, with 9 bases lying between them. The germline gives CDR1 SGDLS, CDR2 YYNGEE. The CDR3 runs 13 residues. The CDR3 sequence: CASSARGPGELFF. CDR3 DNA: TGTGCCAGCAGCGCGCGGGGTCCCGGGGAGCTGTTTTTT.

The table lists this clone with a few counts. The chain links TRBV5-1 to TRBJ1-2, with 9 bases matching TRBD1. Germline CDR1 reads SGHRS; CDR2 reads YFSETQ. V lost 4 bases to trimming and J lost 6 bases; unmatched junction nucleotides: 10. The CDR3 loop spans 15 amino acids. As DNA, the CDR3 is TGCGCCAGCAGCCGGGACAGGGTGGCTCGGGATGGCTACACCTTC. Translating it yields CASSRDRVARDGYTF.

The chain has TRBV28 and TRBJ1-5, with TRBD1 identical over 10 bases. Germline trimming cut 4 bases from V and 7 bases from J; bases unmatched to any gene: 10. The length of the CDR3 is 16 residues. CDR1 is MDHEN and CDR2 is SYDVKM in the germline V gene. The CDR3 is CASSYAGQGLRQPQHF. The CDR3 DNA is TGTGCCAGCAGTTATGCGGGACAGGGGCTTCGGCAGCCCCAGCATTTT.

This clone was counted a few times. J is TRBJ1-2 and V is TRBV30; D is ambiguous. The germline V gene has CDR1 GTSNPN and CDR2 SVGIG (reference sequence). V was pared by 3 bases and J by 6 bases, with 11 bases between. There are 12 residues in the CDR3. The CDR3 protein is CAWSPRSDGYTF. The CDR3 nucleotides are TGTGCCTGGAGCCCCCGGAGCGATGGCTACACCTTC.